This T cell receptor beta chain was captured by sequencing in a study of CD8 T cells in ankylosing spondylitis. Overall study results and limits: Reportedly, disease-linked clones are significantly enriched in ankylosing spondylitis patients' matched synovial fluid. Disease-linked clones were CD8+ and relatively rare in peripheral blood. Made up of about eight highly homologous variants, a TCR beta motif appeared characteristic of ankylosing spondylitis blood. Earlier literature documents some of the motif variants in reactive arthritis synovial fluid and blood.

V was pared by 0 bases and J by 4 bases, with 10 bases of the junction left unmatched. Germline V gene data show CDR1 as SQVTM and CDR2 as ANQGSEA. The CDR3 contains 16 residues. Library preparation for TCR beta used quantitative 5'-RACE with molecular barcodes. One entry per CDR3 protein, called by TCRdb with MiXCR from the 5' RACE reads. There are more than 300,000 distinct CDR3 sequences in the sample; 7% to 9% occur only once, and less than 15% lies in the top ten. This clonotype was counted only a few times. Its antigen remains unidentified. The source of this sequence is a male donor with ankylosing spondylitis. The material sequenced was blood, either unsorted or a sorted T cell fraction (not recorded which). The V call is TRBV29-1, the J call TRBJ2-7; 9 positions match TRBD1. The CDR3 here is CSVEDGAGTGRYEQYF. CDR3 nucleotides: TGCAGCGTTGAAGATGGGGCCGGGACAGGGAGATACGAGCAGTACTTC.